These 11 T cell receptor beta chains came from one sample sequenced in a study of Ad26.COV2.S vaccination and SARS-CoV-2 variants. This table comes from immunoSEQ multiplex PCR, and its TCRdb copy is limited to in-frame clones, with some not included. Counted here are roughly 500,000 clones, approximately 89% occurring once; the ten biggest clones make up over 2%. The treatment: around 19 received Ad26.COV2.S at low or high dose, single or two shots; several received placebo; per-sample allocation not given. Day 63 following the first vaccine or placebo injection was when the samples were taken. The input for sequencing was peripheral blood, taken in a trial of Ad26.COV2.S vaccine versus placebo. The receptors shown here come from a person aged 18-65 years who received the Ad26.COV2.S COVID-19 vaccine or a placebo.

The CDR3 loop reads CSASPGPPTNEKLFF. CDR3 in DNA: TGCAGTGCCAGTCCGGGACCCCCAACTAATGAAAAACTGTTTTTT. V and J are TRBV20-1 and TRBJ1-4, with a weak D call TRBD1 (5 bases). Germline values: CDR1 DFQATT, CDR2 SNEGSKA (reference sequence). Deletions cut 6 bases from V and 0 bases from J, with 14 bases between. The CDR3 is 15 amino acids.

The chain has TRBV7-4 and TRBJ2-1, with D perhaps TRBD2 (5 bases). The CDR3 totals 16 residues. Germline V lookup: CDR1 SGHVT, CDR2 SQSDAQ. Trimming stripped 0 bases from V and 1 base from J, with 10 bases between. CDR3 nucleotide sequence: TGTGCCAGCAGCTTAGCCCCCCGGGGTTCCTACAATGAGCAGTTCTTC. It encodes CASSLAPRGSYNEQFF. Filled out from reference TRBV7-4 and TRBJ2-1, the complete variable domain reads GAGVSQSPRYKVAKRGRDVALRCDSISGHVTLYWYRQTLGQGSEVLTYSQSDAQRDKSGRPSGRFSAERPERSVSTLKIQRTEQGDSAVYLCASSLAPRGSYNEQFFGPGTRLTVL.

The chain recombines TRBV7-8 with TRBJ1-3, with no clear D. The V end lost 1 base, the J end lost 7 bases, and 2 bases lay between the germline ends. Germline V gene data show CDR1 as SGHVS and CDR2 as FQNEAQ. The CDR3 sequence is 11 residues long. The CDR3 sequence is CASSLGNTIYF. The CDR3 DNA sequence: TGTGCCAGCAGCTTAGGGAACACCATATATTTT.

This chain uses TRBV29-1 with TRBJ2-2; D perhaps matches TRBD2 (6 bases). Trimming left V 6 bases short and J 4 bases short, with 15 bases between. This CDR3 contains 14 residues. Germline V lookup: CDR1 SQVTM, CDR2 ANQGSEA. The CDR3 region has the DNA TGCAGCGTAAGAAGGAGGGGTGGCACCGGGGAGCTGTTTTTT. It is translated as CSVRRRGGTGELFF.

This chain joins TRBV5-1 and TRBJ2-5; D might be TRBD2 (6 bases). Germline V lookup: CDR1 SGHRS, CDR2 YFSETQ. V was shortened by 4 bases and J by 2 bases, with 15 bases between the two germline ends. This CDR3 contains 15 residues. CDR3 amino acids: CASSLVLGGQETQYF. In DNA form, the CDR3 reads TGCGCCAGCAGCCTTGTTTTGGGGGGACAAGAGACCCAGTACTTC.

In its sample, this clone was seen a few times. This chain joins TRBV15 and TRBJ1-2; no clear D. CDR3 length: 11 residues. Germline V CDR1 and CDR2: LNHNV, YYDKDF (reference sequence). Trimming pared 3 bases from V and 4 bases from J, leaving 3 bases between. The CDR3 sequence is CATSSSYGYTF. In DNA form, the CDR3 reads TGTGCCACCAGCAGTAGCTATGGCTACACCTTC.

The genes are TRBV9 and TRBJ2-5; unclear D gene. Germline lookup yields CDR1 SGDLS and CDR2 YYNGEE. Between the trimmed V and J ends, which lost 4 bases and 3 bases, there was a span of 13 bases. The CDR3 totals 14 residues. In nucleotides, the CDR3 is TGTGCCAGCAGCCCAACCGAACCGGAAGAGACCCAGTACTTC. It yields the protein CASSPTEPEETQYF.

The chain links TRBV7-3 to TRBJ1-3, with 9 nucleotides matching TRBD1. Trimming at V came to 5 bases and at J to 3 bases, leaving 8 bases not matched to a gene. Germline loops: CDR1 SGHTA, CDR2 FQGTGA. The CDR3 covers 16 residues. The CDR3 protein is CASSPDRGEGGNTIYF. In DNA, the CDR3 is TGTGCCAGCAGCCCTGACAGGGGGGAAGGTGGAAACACCATATATTTT.

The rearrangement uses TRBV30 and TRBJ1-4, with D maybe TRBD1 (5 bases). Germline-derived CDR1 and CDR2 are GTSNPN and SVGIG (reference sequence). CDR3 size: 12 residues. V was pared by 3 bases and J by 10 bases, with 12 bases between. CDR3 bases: TGTGCCTGGAGCGCCGGGACGATAAAACTGTTTTTT. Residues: CAWSAGTIKLFF.

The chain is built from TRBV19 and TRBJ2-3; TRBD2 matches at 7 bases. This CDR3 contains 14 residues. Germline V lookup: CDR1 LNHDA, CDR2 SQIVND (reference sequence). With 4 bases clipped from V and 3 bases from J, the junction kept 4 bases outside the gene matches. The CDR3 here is CASSTDGRTDTQYF. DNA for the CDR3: TGTGCCAGTAGTACTGACGGGAGGACAGATACGCAGTATTTT.

This chain's CDR3 is CASSYRSGESYEQYF. In nucleotides, the CDR3 is TGTGCCAGCAGTTACCGGTCAGGAGAGTCCTACGAGCAGTACTTC. This rearrangement joins TRBV6-6 to TRBJ2-7; D remains unclear. The V gene's germline CDR1 is MNHNY and CDR2 SVGAGI (reference sequence). V lost 2 bases, J lost 1 base, and 12 bases lay in between. The CDR3 is made up of 15 amino acids.